This T cell receptor (beta chain) stems from a study of Graves' ophthalmopathy and Graves' hyperthyroidism. The CDR3 has 18 residues. The V and J ends lost 10 bases and 1 base, in that order; junction bases with no gene match: 14. The germline gives CDR1 LNHDA, CDR2 SQIVND (reference sequence). Amplification from RNA transcripts yielded the TCR beta CDR3 regions. In the first round, RT-PCR was carried out with HTBI primers, and a multiplex PCR formed the second round. In TCRdb, the multiplex PCR reads were re-called with MiXCR into one record per CDR3 protein. The sample records approximately 640,000 distinct CDR3 sequences, 35% to 45% being singletons.

The material sequenced was peripheral blood. The origin of this receptor is an adult man with Graves' ophthalmopathy. The chain joins TRBV19 to TRBJ2-3, with TRBD2 matching over 13 bases. CDR3 amino acids: CATKGLAGLAQGTDTQYF. The CDR3 DNA is TGTGCCACAAAGGGACTAGCGGGGCTAGCACAAGGCACAGATACGCAGTATTTT.